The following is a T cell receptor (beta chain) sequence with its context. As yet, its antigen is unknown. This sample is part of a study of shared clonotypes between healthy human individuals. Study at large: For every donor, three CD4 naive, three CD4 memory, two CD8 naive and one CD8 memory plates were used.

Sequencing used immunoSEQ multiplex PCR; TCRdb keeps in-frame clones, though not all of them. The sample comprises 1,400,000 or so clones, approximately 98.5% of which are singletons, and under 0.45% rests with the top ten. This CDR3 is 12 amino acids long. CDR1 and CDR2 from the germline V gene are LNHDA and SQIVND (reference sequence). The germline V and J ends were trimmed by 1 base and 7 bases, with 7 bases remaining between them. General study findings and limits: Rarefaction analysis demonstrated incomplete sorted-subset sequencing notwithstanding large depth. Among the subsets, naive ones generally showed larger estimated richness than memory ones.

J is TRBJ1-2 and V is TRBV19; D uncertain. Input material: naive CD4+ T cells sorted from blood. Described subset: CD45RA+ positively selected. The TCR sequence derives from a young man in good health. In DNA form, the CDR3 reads TGTGCCAGTAGTATAGGCGAGGGTGGCTACACCTTC. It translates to CASSIGEGGYTF.